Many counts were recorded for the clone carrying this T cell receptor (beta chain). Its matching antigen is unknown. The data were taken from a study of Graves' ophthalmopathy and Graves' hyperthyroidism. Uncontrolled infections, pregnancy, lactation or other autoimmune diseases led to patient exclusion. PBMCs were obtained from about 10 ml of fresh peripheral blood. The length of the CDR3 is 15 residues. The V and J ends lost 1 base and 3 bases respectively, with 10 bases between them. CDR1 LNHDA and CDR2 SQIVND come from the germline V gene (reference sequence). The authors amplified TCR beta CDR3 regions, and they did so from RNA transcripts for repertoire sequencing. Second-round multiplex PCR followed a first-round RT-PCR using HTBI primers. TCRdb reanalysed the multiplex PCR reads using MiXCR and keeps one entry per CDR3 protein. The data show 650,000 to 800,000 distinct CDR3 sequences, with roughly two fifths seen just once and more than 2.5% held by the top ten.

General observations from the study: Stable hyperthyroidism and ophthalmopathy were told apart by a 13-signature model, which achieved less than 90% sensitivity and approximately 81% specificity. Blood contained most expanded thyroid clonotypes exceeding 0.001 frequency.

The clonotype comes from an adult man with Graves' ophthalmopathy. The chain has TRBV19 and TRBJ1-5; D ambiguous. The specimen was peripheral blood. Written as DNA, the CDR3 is TGTGCCAGTAGTATAGCTGGGCTCTACAATCAGCCCCAGCATTTT. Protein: CASSIAGLYNQPQHF.